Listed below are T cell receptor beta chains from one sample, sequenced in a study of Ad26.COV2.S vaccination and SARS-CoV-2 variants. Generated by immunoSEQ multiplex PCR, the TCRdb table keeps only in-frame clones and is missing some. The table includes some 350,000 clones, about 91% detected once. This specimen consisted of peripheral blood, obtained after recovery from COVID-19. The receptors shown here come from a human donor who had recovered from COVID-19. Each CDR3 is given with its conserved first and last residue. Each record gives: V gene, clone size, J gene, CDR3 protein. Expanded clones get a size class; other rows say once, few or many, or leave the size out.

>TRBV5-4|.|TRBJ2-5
CASSLVREQETQYF
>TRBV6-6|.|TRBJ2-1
CACSRLAGGSEQFF
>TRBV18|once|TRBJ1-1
CASSPNRVNTEAFF
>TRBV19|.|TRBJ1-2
CASSIGRGNYGYTF
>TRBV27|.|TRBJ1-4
CASSWLGIRANEKLFF
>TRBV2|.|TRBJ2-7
CASSPFDGGYEQYF
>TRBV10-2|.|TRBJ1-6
CASSEAGHNSPLHF
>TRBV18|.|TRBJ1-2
CASSPLGGGYTF
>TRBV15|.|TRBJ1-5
CATSRASLNQPQHF
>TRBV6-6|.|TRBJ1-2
CASSPQGHGYTF
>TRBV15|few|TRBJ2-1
CATSRDAGAADEQFF
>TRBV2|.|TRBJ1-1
CASSVLLIEAFF
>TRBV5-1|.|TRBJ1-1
CASSLDARGNTEAFF
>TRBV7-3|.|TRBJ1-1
CASSQGHSNTEAFF
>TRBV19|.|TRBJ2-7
CASSPRWGSGGISYEQYF
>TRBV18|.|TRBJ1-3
CASSPDRVGNTIYF
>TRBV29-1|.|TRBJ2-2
CSVGMGTGELFF
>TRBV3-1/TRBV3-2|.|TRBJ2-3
CASSQEGACTDTQYF
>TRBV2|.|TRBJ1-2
CASRPDSSGGYTF
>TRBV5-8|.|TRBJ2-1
CASSFSGGYYNEQFF
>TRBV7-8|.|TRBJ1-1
CASSLTGEEAFF
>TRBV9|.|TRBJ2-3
CASSVVERGGSDTQYF
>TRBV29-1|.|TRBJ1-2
CSVAELGQGVYGYTF
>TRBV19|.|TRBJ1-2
CASSLPTRGGYTF
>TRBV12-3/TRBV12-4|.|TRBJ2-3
CASSGSKTDTQYF
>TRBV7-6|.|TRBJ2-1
CASSFGTSGSYNEQFF
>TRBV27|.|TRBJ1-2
CASRLGGANYGYTF